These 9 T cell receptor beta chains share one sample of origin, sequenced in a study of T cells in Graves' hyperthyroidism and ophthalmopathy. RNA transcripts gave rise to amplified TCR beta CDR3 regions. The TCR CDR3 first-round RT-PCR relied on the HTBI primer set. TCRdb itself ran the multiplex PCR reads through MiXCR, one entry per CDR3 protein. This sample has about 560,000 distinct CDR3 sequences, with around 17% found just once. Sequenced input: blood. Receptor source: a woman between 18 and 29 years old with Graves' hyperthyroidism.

As DNA, the CDR3 is TGTGCCAGCAGGGAACGGACAGGGCGGCACTACGAGCAGTACTTC. Protein sequence: CASRERTGRHYEQYF. V usage is TRBV2 and J usage is TRBJ2-7; 8 bases are shared with TRBD1. Germline V gives CDR1 SNHLY, CDR2 FYNNEI. Trimming at V came to 6 bases and at J to 3 bases, leaving 10 bases not matched to a gene. The CDR3 is 15 amino acids.

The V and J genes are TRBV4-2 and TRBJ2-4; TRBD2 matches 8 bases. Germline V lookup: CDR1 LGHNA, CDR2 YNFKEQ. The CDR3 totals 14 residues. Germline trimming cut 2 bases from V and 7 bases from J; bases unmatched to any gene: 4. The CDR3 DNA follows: TGTGCCAGCAGCCAATCGGGGGGGTTCAACATTCAGTACTTC. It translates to CASSQSGGFNIQYF.

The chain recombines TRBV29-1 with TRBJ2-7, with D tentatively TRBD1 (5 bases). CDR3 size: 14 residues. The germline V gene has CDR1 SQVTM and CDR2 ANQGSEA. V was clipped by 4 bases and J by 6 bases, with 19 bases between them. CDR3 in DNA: TGCAGCGTTGTAACTGGCAGGGAAGGTCTCGAGCAGTACTTC. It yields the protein CSVVTGREGLEQYF.

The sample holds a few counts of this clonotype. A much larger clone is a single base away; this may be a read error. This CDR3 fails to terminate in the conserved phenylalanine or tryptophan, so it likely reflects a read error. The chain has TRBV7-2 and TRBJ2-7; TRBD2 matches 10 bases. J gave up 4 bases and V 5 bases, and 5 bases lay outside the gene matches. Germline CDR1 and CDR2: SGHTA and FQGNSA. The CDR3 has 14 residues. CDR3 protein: CASSDGLAEYEQYL. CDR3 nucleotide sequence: TGTGCCAGCAGCGACGGACTAGCGGAGTACGAGCAGTACCTC.

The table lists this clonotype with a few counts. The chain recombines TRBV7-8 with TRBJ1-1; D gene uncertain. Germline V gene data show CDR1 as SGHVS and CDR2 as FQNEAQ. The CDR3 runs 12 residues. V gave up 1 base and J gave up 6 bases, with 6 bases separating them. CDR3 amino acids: CASSLGAPEAFF. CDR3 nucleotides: TGTGCCAGCAGCTTAGGAGCTCCTGAAGCTTTCTTT.

The CDR3 sequence: CASSIRAGGRTDTQYF. Written as DNA, the CDR3 is TGTGCCAGCTCAATCAGAGCTGGCGGGAGAACAGATACGCAGTATTTT. V usage is TRBV18 and J usage is TRBJ2-3; 7 bases agree with TRBD2. The CDR3 is made up of 16 amino acids. Trimming at V came to 5 bases and at J to 3 bases, leaving 11 bases not matched to a gene. Germline-derived CDR1 and CDR2 are KGHSH and LQKENI. Variable domain in full (rest from reference TRBV18 and TRBJ2-3): NAGVMQNPRHLVRRRGQEARLRCSPMKGHSHVYWYRQLPEEGLKFMVYLQKENIIDESGMPKERFSAEFPKEGPSILRIQQVVRGDSAAYFCASSIRAGGRTDTQYFGPGTRLTVL.

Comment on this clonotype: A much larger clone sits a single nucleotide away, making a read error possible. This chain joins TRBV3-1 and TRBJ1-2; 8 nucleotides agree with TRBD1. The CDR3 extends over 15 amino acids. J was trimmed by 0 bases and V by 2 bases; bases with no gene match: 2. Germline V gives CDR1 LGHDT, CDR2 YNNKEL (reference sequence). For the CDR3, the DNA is TGTGCCAGCAGCCAATGGGACAGGACTAACTATGGCTACACCTTC. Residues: CASSQWDRTNYGYTF.

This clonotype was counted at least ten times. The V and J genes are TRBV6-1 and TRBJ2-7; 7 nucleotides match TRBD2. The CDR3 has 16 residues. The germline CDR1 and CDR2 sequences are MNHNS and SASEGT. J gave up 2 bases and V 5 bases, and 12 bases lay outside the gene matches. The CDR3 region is CASSPGGAGEAYEQYF. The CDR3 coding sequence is TGTGCCAGCAGTCCTGGAGGGGCGGGGGAGGCCTACGAGCAGTACTTC.

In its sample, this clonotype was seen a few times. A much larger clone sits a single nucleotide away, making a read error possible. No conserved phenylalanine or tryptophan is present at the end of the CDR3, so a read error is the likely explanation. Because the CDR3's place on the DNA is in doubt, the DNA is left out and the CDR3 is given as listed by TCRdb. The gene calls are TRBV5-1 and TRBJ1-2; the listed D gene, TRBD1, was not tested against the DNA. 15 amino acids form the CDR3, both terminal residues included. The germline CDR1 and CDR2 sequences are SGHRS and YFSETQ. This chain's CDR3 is CASSFLAQGSDGYTL.